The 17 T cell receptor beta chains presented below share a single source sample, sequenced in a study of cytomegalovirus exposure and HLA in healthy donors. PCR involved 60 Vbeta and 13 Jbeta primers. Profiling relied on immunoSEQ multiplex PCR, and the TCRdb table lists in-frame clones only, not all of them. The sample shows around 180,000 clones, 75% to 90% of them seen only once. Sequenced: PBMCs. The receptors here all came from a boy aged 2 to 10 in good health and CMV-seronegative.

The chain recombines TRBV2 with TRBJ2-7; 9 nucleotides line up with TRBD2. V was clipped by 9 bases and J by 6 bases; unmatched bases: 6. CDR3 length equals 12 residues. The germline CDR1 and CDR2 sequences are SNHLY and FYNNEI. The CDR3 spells CARGIAGAEQYF. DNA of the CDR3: TGTGCCAGGGGGATAGCGGGGGCCGAGCAGTACTTC.

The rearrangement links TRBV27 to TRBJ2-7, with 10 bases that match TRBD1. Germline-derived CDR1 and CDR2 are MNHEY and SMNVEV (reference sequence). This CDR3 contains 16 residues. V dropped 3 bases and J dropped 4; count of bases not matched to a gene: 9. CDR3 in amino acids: CASSFPGQGGTYEQYF. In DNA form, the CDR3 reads TGTGCCAGCAGTTTCCCCGGACAGGGGGGAACATACGAGCAGTACTTC.

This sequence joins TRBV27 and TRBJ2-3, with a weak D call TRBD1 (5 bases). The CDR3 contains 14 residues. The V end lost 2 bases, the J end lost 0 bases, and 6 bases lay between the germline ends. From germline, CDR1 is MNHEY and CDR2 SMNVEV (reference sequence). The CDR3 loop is CASSLRQSTDTQYF. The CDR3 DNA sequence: TGTGCCAGCAGTTTAAGACAGAGCACAGATACGCAGTATTTT.

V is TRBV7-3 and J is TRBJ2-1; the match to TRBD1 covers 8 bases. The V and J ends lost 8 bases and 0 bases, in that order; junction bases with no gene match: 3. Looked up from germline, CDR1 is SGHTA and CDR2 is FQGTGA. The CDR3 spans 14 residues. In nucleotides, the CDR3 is TGTGCCAGCCAGGGGGCGGGCTCCTACAATGAGCAGTTCTTC. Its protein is CASQGAGSYNEQFF.

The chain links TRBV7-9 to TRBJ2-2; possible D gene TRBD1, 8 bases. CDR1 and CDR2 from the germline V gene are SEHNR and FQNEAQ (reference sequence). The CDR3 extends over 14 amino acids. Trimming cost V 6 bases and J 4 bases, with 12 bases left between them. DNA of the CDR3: TGTGCCAGCAGTACAGGGGGGGGCACCGGGGAGCTGTTTTTT. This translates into CASSTGGGTGELFF. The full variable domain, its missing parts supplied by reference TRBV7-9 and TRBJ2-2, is DTGVSQNPRHKITKRGQNVTFRCDPISEHNRLYWYRQTLGQGPEFLTYFQNEAQLEKSRLLSDRFSAERPKGSFSTLEIQRTEQGDSAMYLCASSTGGGTGELFFGEGSRLTVL.

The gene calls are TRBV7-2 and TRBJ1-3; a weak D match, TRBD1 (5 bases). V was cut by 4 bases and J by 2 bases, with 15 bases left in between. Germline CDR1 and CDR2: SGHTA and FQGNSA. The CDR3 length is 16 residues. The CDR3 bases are TGTGCCAGCAGCTACTCCATTGGGGGGGCTGGAAACACCATATATTTT. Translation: CASSYSIGGAGNTIYF.

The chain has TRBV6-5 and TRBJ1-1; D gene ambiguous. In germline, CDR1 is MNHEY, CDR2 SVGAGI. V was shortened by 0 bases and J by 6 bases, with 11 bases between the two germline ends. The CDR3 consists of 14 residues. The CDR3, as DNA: TGTGCCAGCAGTTACTCGAACATCCCCCCTGAAGCTTTCTTT. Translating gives CASSYSNIPPEAFF.

The CDR3 DNA sequence: TGTGCCAGCAGTTTATCAGGGGGGCGAACCTACGAGCAGTACTTC. This translates into CASSLSGGRTYEQYF. V usage is TRBV28 and J usage is TRBJ2-7; perhaps TRBD1 as D (7 bases). V was trimmed by 1 base and J by 2 bases, leaving 12 bases between them. Germline CDR1 reads MDHEN; CDR2 reads SYDVKM. This CDR3 region has 15 residues.

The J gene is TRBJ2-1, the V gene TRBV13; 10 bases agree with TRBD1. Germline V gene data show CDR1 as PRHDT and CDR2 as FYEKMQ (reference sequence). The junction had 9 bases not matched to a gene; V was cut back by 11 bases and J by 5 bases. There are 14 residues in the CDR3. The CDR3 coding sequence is TGTGCCGGACACCGGACAGGGGGGGACAATGAGCAGTTCTTC. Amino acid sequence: CAGHRTGGDNEQFF.

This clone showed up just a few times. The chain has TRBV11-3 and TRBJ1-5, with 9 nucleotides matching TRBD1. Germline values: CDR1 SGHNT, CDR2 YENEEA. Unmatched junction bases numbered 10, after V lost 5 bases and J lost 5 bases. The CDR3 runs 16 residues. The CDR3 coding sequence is TGTGCCAGCAGCCCGGCCGGGACAGGGCTCCATCAGCCCCAGCATTTT. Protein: CASSPAGTGLHQPQHF.

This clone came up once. CDR3 region: CASSESPQGDTSNQPQHF. The CDR3 DNA follows: TGCGCCAGCAGTGAGTCCCCCCAGGGGGACACCTCCAATCAGCCCCAGCATTTT. The chain recombines TRBV10-1 with TRBJ1-5; 7 bases map to TRBD1. The CDR3 sequence is 18 residues long. The junction had 11 bases not matched to a gene; V was cut back by 0 bases and J by 3 bases. The germline V gene has CDR1 WNHNN and CDR2 SYGVQD (reference sequence).

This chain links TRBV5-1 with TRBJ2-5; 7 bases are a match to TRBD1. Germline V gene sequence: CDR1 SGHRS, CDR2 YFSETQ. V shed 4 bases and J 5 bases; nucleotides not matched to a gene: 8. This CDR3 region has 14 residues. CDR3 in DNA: TGCGCCAGCAGCCAGGACAGGATGATGGAGACCCAGTACTTC. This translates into CASSQDRMMETQYF.

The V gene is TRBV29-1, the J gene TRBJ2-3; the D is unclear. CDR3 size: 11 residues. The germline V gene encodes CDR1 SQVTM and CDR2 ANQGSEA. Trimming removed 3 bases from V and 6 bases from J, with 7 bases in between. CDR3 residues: CSVDFQDTQYF. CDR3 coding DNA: TGCAGCGTTGACTTTCAGGATACGCAGTATTTT.

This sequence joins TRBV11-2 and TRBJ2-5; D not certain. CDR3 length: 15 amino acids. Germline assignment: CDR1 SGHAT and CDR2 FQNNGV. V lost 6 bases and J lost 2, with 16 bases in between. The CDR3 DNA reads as TGTGCCAGCAGACTCGCGGTGACTCCGCAAGAGACCCAGTACTTC. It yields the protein CASRLAVTPQETQYF.

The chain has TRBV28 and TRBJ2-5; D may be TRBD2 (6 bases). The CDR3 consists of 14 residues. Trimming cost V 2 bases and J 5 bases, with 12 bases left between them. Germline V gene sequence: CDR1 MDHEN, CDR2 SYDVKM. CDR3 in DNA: TGTGCCAGCAGTTTACGGGGGAGGCGGGAGACCCAGTACTTC. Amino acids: CASSLRGRRETQYF.

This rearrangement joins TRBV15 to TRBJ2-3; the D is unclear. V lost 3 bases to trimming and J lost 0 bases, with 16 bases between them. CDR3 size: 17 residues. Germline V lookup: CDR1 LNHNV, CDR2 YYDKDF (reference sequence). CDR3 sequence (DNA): TGTGCCACCAGCAGCGCCATCCGGGTTTACAGCACAGATACGCAGTATTTT. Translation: CATSSAIRVYSTDTQYF.

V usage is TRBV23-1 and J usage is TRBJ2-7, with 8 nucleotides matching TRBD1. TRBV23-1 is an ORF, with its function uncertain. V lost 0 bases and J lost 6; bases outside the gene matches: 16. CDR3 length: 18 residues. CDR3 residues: CASSQSRVGRGRVGEQYF. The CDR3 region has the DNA TGCGCCAGCAGTCAATCTCGGGTGGGCAGGGGGCGGGTGGGCGAGCAGTACTTC.